The rows below give T cell receptor beta chains drawn from one sample of a study of blood T cells in healthy people across ages. Via MiXCR, TCRdb re-called the 5' RACE reads, giving one row per CDR3 protein. Altogether 450,000 to 650,000 distinct CDR3 sequences are present, less than 25% being singletons, with the ten largest covering 8.7%. This sample also belongs to another study, concerning T cells of mothers and their children.

The sample consisted of blood. All receptors come from a boy under 18 in good health. CDR3s leave out the opening cysteine and the closing phenylalanine or tryptophan. The order of the fields is J gene, V gene, D gene, CDR3 protein. D genes are given only for firm matches.

J gene: TRBJ2-1; V gene: TRBV19; D gene: TRBD2; CDR3 protein: ASSIASGLAGVGNEQF
J gene: TRBJ2-6; V gene: TRBV7-2; D gene: TRBD1; CDR3 protein: ASSSGTGFSGANVLT
J gene: TRBJ2-7; V gene: TRBV4-3; D gene: TRBD2; CDR3 protein: ASSQGSGGLYEQY
J gene: TRBJ1-4; V gene: TRBV2; D gene: NA; CDR3 protein: ASTGGEEKLF
J gene: TRBJ1-1; V gene: TRBV6-1; D gene: NA; CDR3 protein: ASGSPGTGWITEAF
J gene: TRBJ2-1; V gene: TRBV4-3; D gene: NA; CDR3 protein: TSSQEGTGYNEQF
J gene: TRBJ2-1; V gene: TRBV5-1; D gene: NA; CDR3 protein: ASSQDTSEQF
J gene: TRBJ2-5; V gene: TRBV29-1; D gene: TRBD2; CDR3 protein: SVDRGLQETQY
J gene: TRBJ2-7; V gene: TRBV6-2/TRBV6-3; D gene: TRBD1; CDR3 protein: ASSYPGTESYEQY
J gene: TRBJ2-4; V gene: TRBV20-1; D gene: NA; CDR3 protein: SARDGSQGNIQY
J gene: TRBJ2-2; V gene: TRBV20-1; D gene: NA; CDR3 protein: SARVSLASSGELF
J gene: TRBJ2-2; V gene: TRBV3-1; D gene: TRBD1; CDR3 protein: ASSKGQGTGELF
J gene: TRBJ2-3; V gene: TRBV10-3; D gene: TRBD2; CDR3 protein: AIRTSGTDTQY
J gene: TRBJ2-7; V gene: TRBV4-3; D gene: NA; CDR3 protein: ASSQDRAEVYEQY
J gene: TRBJ2-1; V gene: TRBV3-1; D gene: TRBD2; CDR3 protein: ASSLPGTGGYNEQF
J gene: TRBJ2-5; V gene: TRBV20-1; D gene: NA; CDR3 protein: SAREDGYGTQY
J gene: TRBJ2-5; V gene: TRBV3-1; D gene: NA; CDR3 protein: ASSQEVGRRVVKETQY
J gene: TRBJ2-1; V gene: TRBV14; D gene: TRBD2; CDR3 protein: ASSVLTSGVYNEQF
J gene: TRBJ2-7; V gene: TRBV20-1; D gene: TRBD1; CDR3 protein: SALGQGSPYEQY
J gene: TRBJ2-5; V gene: TRBV28; D gene: NA; CDR3 protein: ASSFSPPREETQY
J gene: TRBJ2-1; V gene: TRBV20-1; D gene: TRBD2; CDR3 protein: SAARTSRVYEQF
J gene: TRBJ2-5; V gene: TRBV7-8; D gene: NA; CDR3 protein: ASKQGLTGEAQY
J gene: TRBJ1-3; V gene: TRBV12-3/TRBV12-4; D gene: TRBD1; CDR3 protein: ASSPDRAGNTIY
J gene: TRBJ1-1; V gene: TRBV7-2; D gene: NA; CDR3 protein: ASSLGVSVEAF
J gene: TRBJ1-1; V gene: TRBV11-2; D gene: NA; CDR3 protein: ASQRGPNTEAF
J gene: TRBJ2-2; V gene: TRBV7-8; D gene: TRBD1; CDR3 protein: ASSRQGLTGELF